This TCR beta chain was sequenced for a study of shared clonotypes between healthy human individuals. Study-wide background: Per donor, CD8 memory used one plate, CD8 naive used two, CD4 memory used three and CD4 naive used three.

Germline V gene sequence: CDR1 SGHDN, CDR2 FVKESK. Trimming pared 0 bases from V and 8 bases from J, leaving 13 bases between. The CDR3 extends over 14 amino acids. The assay was immunoSEQ multiplex PCR, and TCRdb's table has in-frame clones only and misses some. In the table there are some 2.4 million clones, approximately 94% of which are singletons. The origin of this receptor is a man younger than 30 in good health. Some clones in this sample may be carry-over from other donors' samples. Sequenced input: naive CD4+ T cells from PBMCs. Subset of the sample: CD45RA+ positively selected. This rearrangement joins TRBV14 to TRBJ1-2; D gene ambiguous. CDR3 amino acids: CASSQDLVGVGYTF. The DNA for the CDR3 is TGTGCCAGCAGCCAAGATCTTGTGGGAGTGGGCTACACCTTC.